Presented here are 9 T cell receptor beta chains from one specimen sequenced in a study of a mutant IDH1 vaccine in newly diagnosed glioma. As for time point: baseline, week 1 (first vaccination visit). Described treatment: pre-vaccination baseline after standard-of-care therapy. The data were produced by immunoSEQ multiplex PCR, yet TCRdb's version contains in-frame clones alone and is incomplete. The sample has about 34,000 clones; about three quarters are singletons. The input for sequencing was peripheral blood mononuclear cells (PBMCs), taken from a glioma patient treated with radiotherapy, temozolomide or both. The receptors derive from a man aged 45-65 years with glioma. Some clones in this sample may be carry-over from other donors' samples.

The rearrangement joins TRBV6-6 to TRBJ2-1, with 7 bases that match TRBD2. Germline assignment: CDR1 MNHNY and CDR2 SVGAGI (reference sequence). J gave up 5 bases and V 4 bases, and 5 bases lay outside the gene matches. The CDR3 runs 14 residues. The CDR3 nucleotides read TGTGCCAGCAGTTTCCTAGCGGTTAACAATGAGCAGTTCTTC. Encoded protein: CASSFLAVNNEQFF.

Here the CDR3 reads CASIEGGETQYF. For the CDR3, the DNA is TGTGCCAGCATTGAGGGAGGAGAGACCCAGTACTTC. The rearrangement uses TRBV2 and TRBJ2-5; TRBD2 is a possible D gene (6 bases). Germline V gene lookup returns CDR1 SNHLY and CDR2 FYNNEI. The CDR3 consists of 12 residues. V was trimmed by 7 bases and J by 4 bases, leaving 10 bases between them.

This clone was observed a handful of times. This chain uses TRBV30 with TRBJ1-5; 7 bases map to TRBD1. Germline CDR1 is GTSNPN and CDR2 is SVGIG (reference sequence). J lost 5 bases, V lost 0 bases, and 1 base had no gene match. The CDR3 extends over 13 amino acids. CDR3 nucleotides: TGTGCCTGGAGTGTAGGGGGCGATCAGCCCCAGCATTTT. It codes for CAWSVGGDQPQHF.

CDR3 region: CASSDRLDTGELFF. In nucleotides, the CDR3 is TGTGCCAGCAGCGATAGATTAGACACCGGGGAGCTGTTTTTT. The chain recombines TRBV7-8 with TRBJ2-2; D gene unclear. This CDR3 region has 14 residues. Between the trimmed V and J ends, which lost 5 bases and 3 bases, there was a span of 10 bases. Germline assignment: CDR1 SGHVS and CDR2 FQNEAQ. Drawing the rest from reference TRBV7-8 and TRBJ2-2, the complete variable domain is GAGVSQSPRYKVAKRGQDVALRCDPISGHVSLFWYQQALGQGPEFLTYFQNEAQLDKSGLPSDRFFAERPEGSVSTLKIQRTQQEDSAVYLCASSDRLDTGELFFGEGSRLTVL.

With respect to this clone: One junction end disagrees with the germline gene, perhaps due to a read error. The rearrangement uses TRBV6-5 and TRBJ2-1; 11 nucleotides align to TRBD2. Germline-derived CDR1 and CDR2 are MNHEY and SVGAGI. This CDR3 spans 15 amino acids. The CDR3 protein is CACRVAGGLYNEQFF. The CDR3 DNA follows: TGTGCCTGCAGGGTAGCGGGGGGGCTTTACAATGAGCAGTTCTTC.

The V call is TRBV4-1, the J call TRBJ1-2; weak D call: TRBD1 (6 bases). From germline, CDR1 is MGHRA and CDR2 YSYEKL. The V end was cut by 6 bases, the J end by 5 bases, with 25 bases between. The CDR3 consists of 17 residues. In nucleotides, the CDR3 is TGCGCCAGCAGTCGGACCCGTTACAGGGTTACTCGGTATGGCTACACCTTC. Its protein is CASSRTRYRVTRYGYTF.

This clone was found a few times. The J gene is TRBJ1-1, the V gene TRBV30; D ambiguous. The V end was cut by 2 bases, the J end by 4 bases, with 8 bases between. The V gene's germline CDR1 is GTSNPN and CDR2 SVGIG (reference sequence). The CDR3 is 12 amino acids. CDR3 DNA: TGTGCCTGGAGTAGGTTGGGCACTGAAGCTTTCTTT. This sequence encodes CAWSRLGTEAFF. Full variable domain (outside the CDR3, taken from reference TRBV30 and TRBJ1-1): SQTIHQWPATLVQPVGSPLSLECTVEGTSNPNLYWYRQAAGRGLQLLFYSVGIGQISSEVPQNLSASRPQDRQFILSSKKLLLSDSGFYLCAWSRLGTEAFFGQGTRLTVV.

This clone counts as medium-sized. The genes are TRBV29-1 and TRBJ1-5; weak D call: TRBD1 (5 bases). The CDR3 is 13 residues long. CDR1 is SQVTM, CDR2 ANQGSEA, per germline. The V gene lost 3 bases and the J gene lost 3 bases, with 9 bases spanning the gap. CDR3 region: CSVDGGYNQPQHF. DNA for the CDR3: TGCAGCGTTGATGGGGGTTACAATCAGCCCCAGCATTTT.

The rearrangement links TRBV19 to TRBJ2-1; D tentatively fits TRBD1 or TRBD2 (6 bases each). The V end was cut by 3 bases, the J end by 7 bases, with 13 bases between. Germline V lookup: CDR1 LNHDA, CDR2 SQIVND (reference sequence). The CDR3 covers 14 residues. CDR3 amino acids: CASSIGGGVNEQFF. CDR3 nucleotide sequence: TGTGCCAGTAGTATTGGGGGCGGGGTGAATGAGCAGTTCTTC.